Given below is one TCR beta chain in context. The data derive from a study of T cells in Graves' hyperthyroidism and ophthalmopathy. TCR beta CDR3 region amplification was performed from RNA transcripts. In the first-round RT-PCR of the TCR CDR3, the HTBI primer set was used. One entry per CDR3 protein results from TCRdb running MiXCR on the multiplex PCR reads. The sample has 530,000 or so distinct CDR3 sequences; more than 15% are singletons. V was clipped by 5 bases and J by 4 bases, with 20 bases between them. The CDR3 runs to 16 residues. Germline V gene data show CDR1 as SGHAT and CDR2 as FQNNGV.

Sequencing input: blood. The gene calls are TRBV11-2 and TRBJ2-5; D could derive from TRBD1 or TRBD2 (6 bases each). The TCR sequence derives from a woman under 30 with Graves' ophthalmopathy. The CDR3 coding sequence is TGTGCCAGCAGCGACTTGGGGGCGGGACCGGGAGAGACCCAGTACTTC. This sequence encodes CASSDLGAGPGETQYF.